The sequence of this TCR beta chain was determined in a study of blood T cells in healthy people across ages. Overall study findings and caveats: Roughly linearly, TCR beta diversity per million T cells fell as age increased.

A J-beta primer mix and a sample-barcoded 5' primer were used in a second PCR of roughly 7 to 12 cycles. TCRdb fed the 5' RACE reads into MiXCR, producing one record per CDR3 protein. Of approximately 960,000 distinct CDR3 sequences detected, 25% to 35% appear once; the ten largest clones hold roughly 10%. After removal of 2 bases from V and 2 bases from J, the junction contained 13 bases not matched to a gene. In germline, CDR1 is KGHSH, CDR2 LQKENI. There are 19 residues in the CDR3. Per individual sample, total RNA of at least 5.5 micrograms was extracted. On this clonotype itself: Antigen unknown.

These sequences were also reported in another study, on T cells of mothers and their children. As that study records: Samples came from a few healthy Caucasian mothers and their six children. Compared with unrelated pairs, related mother-child pairs had slightly higher, non-significant overlap.

The TCR originated in a woman in her thirties or forties in good health. The chain links TRBV18 to TRBJ1-3; TRBD1 matches 9 bases. The specimen was blood. The DNA for the CDR3 is TGTGCCAGCTCACCAAGGGACAGGGCATCGATTCACCCTGGAAACACCATATATTTT. It yields the protein CASSPRDRASIHPGNTIYF.